The rows below give T cell receptor beta chains drawn from one sample of a study of molecular identifiers for immune sequencing clone quantification. MiXCR, run by TCRdb on the PCR reads, gives a single entry per CDR3 protein. The table shows about 630,000 distinct CDR3 sequences, with over 25% occurring only once. The source material was naive CD8+ T cells from blood, with Jurkat cell RNA spiked in. The receptors stem from a human donor in good health. Some libraries in this study had Jurkat cell RNA spiked in. Both conserved end residues are part of each CDR3. Fields, in order: V gene, CDR3 protein.

v_gene: TRBV9; CDR3aa: CASSTGTSGGTEQYF
v_gene: TRBV20-1; CDR3aa: CSARDWAAKAFF
v_gene: TRBV7-9; CDR3aa: CASISKGGVQHTDTQYF
v_gene: TRBV30; CDR3aa: CAWSGGSYEQYF
v_gene: TRBV30; CDR3aa: CAWSLGSGSSYEQYF
v_gene: TRBV6-5; CDR3aa: CASSLYVKTKSSYEQYF
v_gene: TRBV29-1; CDR3aa: CSADGPAGNEQFF
v_gene: TRBV3-1; CDR3aa: CASSPGIEIVGRESYNEQFF
v_gene: TRBV27; CDR3aa: CASTAKGIGSPLHF
v_gene: TRBV5-4; CDR3aa: CASSPPPAGEQFF
v_gene: TRBV11-2; CDR3aa: CASSQLTGALDNEQFF